The TCR beta chain described here comes from a study of cytomegalovirus exposure and HLA in healthy donors (dated by TCRdb to 2016 to 2017). Regarding the research as a whole: An earlier analysis of several hundred of the donors reported about 250 Gb of sequence data and around 110 million unique TCR beta sequences from about 179 million T cells. Roughly 300 gigabases of sequencing data and roughly 81 million unique TCR sequences made up an early release that covered 500 to 650 HLA-typed donors. The genetic ancestry cluster associated with self-reported Caucasian donors included 65% to 90% of the approximately 400 genotyped donors. The study aimed to test whether signatures of past pathogen exposure could be identified by cataloging public T cell receptors. The T cell repertoires of several hundred subjects were profiled by immunosequencing and related to cytomegalovirus serostatus. In addition to the first cohort of about 650 subjects, a separate validation cohort of over 90 different subjects was used. To predict cytomegalovirus infection status, the study combined high-throughput TCR immunosequencing, statistical association of individual TCRs with disease status, and machine learning. A later analysis re-examined previously published TCR beta repertoires from more than 550 donors and added high-resolution HLA genotyping to investigate patterns of TCR occurrence. Rather than drawing on any new phenotypic data, the later analysis identified candidate immune exposures from TCR beta sequences and the way those sequences occurred across donors. An earlier analysis of 450 to 750 of the donors used high-throughput TCR beta sequencing to judge whether each TCR beta V gene segment behaved as functional or pseudogenic. Donor age, sex, ethnicity and CMV serostatus were collected together with the repertoire data. Genome-wide SNP genotypes for about 65% of the roughly 670 donors were used in a later genetic analysis, which treated that subset as a discovery cohort. All discovery cohort repertoires had been generated on a single sequencing platform. HLA typing included class I and class II loci at four-digit resolution. Typing coverage differed by locus: A, B, C, DRB1 and DQB1 were typed in roughly 629-630 donors, DQA1 in about 550, DPA1 in 600 to 610, and DPB1 in approximately 450. Because of strong linkage in the cohort, five DR-DQ haplotypes were treated as single units for association and clustering. Among several hundred genotyped donors of the cohort, an average of roughly 230,000 unique TCR beta nucleotide sequences was sequenced per donor, of which 15% to 20% were non-productive.

The paper as a whole reports these results and caveats: Cytomegalovirus status was reported to be diagnosed by the classifier with high specificity and sensitivity in both the original and validation cohorts. A further reported finding was that TCR beta sequences accurately predicted the HLA-A and HLA-B alleles for most subjects in the first cohort. Some IMGT-functional V segments, including TRBV6-2 and TRBV6-3, could not be distinguished by the 87-base-pair reads and were therefore excluded. Assigning TCR associations to individual alleles was difficult when HLA alleles, especially DR and DQ, strongly co-occurred. At a false discovery rate of 0.05, a later analysis linked about 16,000 TCR beta sequences to specific HLA alleles. A later analysis found that TCR association rates varied across HLA loci, with DRB1 alleles showing the most associated TCRs and HLA-C alleles the fewest. Correlated functional status among segregating V segments might reflect linkage disequilibrium, but an unknown experimental factor could not be ruled out. It was suggested by the authors that the approach could potentially be generalized to other disease states and immunological phenotypes. Because some donors lacked HLA typing at each locus, the association tests relied only on the typed subset. Most CMV-associated TCR beta chains appeared to be HLA-restricted in a later analysis, and the HLA associations seemed to be driven largely by CMV exposure. Roughly uniform sequencing depth across donors was assumed in presence/absence analyses, although this assumption may not hold. In a later analysis, HLA-associated TCR beta chains showed more clonal expansion and lower generation probabilities than non-associated chains that were equally common. In a later analysis, several top co-occurrence clusters were reported to appear linked to parvovirus B19, influenza, CMV and Epstein-Barr virus. In the study, around 150 TCR beta chains were listed as associated with cytomegalovirus. A group of highly shared sequence variants was considered likely to be a technical artifact of the sequencing pipeline. Across donors, most TCR sequences were observed very rarely, whereas some public TCRs were present in many individuals. The only immune exposure information available for the cohort was CMV serostatus. In an earlier analysis of fewer than 750 of the donors, most TCR beta V segments were observed in productive rearrangements about 87% or about 30% of the time, broadly matching IMGT annotations. The earlier analysis of 587 of the donors excluded approximately 15 rarely observed V segments, including chromosome 9 orphons, because counts were too low. The cohort was sequenced for TCR beta chains only, and without alpha or paired-chain data the features that could be detected were limited. Three of the identified cytomegalovirus-associated TCR beta chains were confirmed in vitro to be specific for cytomegalovirus antigens. In a later genetic analysis, a missense DCLRE1C variant was associated with V-gene and J-gene trimming of TCR beta chains, and the association was replicated in an independent cohort. In a later genetic analysis, fewer N-insertions in productive TCRs were reported among donors in an Asian-associated ancestry cluster than the roughly 700-donor mean.

The cohort was made up of roughly 670 healthy bone marrow donors. Cohort members were all nominally healthy when sampled, although unrecorded immune exposures were likely present. The donor tested CMV seronegative, placing the donor among the 300 to 400 seronegative members of the cohort. A peripheral blood sample was collected from each donor, and TCR beta sequencing was performed on peripheral blood mononuclear cells. Genomic DNA was extracted from the blood cell samples with the Qiagen DNeasy Blood Extraction Kit. This clone was counted once. What antigen it recognizes has not been identified. Base-call qualities are not available, and no considerably larger clone is one nucleotide away. Per the germline V gene (reference sequence), LNHNV is the CDR1 and YYDKDF is the CDR2. The CDR3, cysteine through phenylalanine, is 14 amino acids long. Just CDR3 DNA is preserved here, 42 bases in frame from base 1. V is trimmed back by 0 bases and J by 6 bases, and the junction contains 2 bases that no gene match accounts for.

The method was the immunoSEQ multiplex PCR assay. A mixture of 60 forward primers for TCR Vbeta segments and 13 reverse primers for TCR Jbeta segments was used in the multiplex PCR. A multiplex PCR assay on genomic DNA amplified the CDR3 region of rearranged TCR beta genes. The Illumina HiSeq System was used to sequence the amplified TCR beta libraries as 87-base-pair reads. Per the source publication's procedure: Across the 700 or so repertoires, a later analysis counted some 80 million unique TCR beta chains, around 10 million of which were shared by at least two donors. Raw reads were error-corrected and collapsed into unique sequences with a nearest-neighbor algorithm that merged closely related sequences to remove PCR and sequencing errors. V, D and J gene segments were assigned by aligning CDR3 sequences to IMGT reference sequences. Each retained sequence needed at least a six-nucleotide match to both a V gene segment and a J gene segment. A rearrangement counted as productive if the CDR3 had no stop codons and remained in frame with V and J, and every other rearrangement counted as non-productive. CDR3 was defined according to IMGT convention as the region running from the second conserved V-encoded cysteine to the conserved J-encoded phenylalanine. In an earlier analysis of 587 of the donors, sequences lacking an unambiguous match to a single V gene segment were excluded. An earlier analysis of several hundred of the donors called V segments functional above 56.7% productive rearrangements and segregating when the between-donor standard deviation exceeded 5%. A statistical classification framework was developed to diagnose cytomegalovirus status using the catalog of TCR beta chain sequences. A later analysis assigned V and J genes by comparing TCR nucleotide sequences with IMGT/GENE-DB human TR gene sequences. In a later analysis, CDR3 sequences and most-parsimonious VDJ recombination scenarios were assigned using the TCRdist pipeline. In a later analysis, every TCR beta chain was defined by the combination of its CDR3 amino acid sequence and its V-gene family, and reads without a unique V-gene family were dropped. As a way to deal with suspected cross-contamination and a sequencing artifact, a later analysis dropped 592 nucleotide sequences that were highly shared and had low generation probability. For each public chain, a later analysis derived a clonal expansion index from normalized ranks of inferred template counts within each repertoire. A later analysis computed generation probabilities with a VDJ recombination model fitted to out-of-frame rearrangements, and checked the results against IGoR. Hypergeometric tests were used in a later analysis to score TCR-TCR, TCR-HLA and TCR-CMV co-occurrence, with a repertoire-size bias correction applied to the TCR pairs. False discovery rates were estimated in a later analysis by permuting HLA or CMV assignments 20 times. A later analysis grouped co-occurring TCRs with DBSCAN, adding TCRdist sequence similarity when clustering within HLA-allele-positive subsets. Repertoires with fewer than 30,000 or more than 120,000 public chains were left out of co-occurrence clustering, as were about 5 repertoires with anomalous nucleotide sharing. TCRdb took over this immuneACCESS table, retaining in-frame rearrangements with V and J assigned. Such tables are incomplete; in checked studies, under half of the missing clones stem from an unresolved V gene, and the remainder is unexplained. That table supplies the V and J calls and clone size; D and trimming were determined from the DNA. The sample table lists nearly 110,000 clones, 71% of them with a count of one. About 2.5% of the sample comes from the top ten.

The V gene is TRBV15 and the J gene is TRBJ2-3, and 8 junction bases match TRBD1. This clonotype was obtained from a female donor in good health and CMV-seronegative. Material: PBMCs. The CDR3 amino acid sequence is: CATSRDRGPDTQYF. The sequenced DNA is TGTGCCACCAGCAGAGACAGGGGGCCGGATACGCAGTATTTT.